At least ten counts were recorded for the clone carrying this TCR beta chain. The CDR3 is made up of 15 amino acids. The germline V gene has CDR1 SGHRS and CDR2 YFSETQ. V dropped 1 base and J dropped 6 bases, with 17 bases sitting between them. From RNA transcripts, TCR beta CDR3 regions were amplified. First-round RT-PCR with HTBI primers amplified the TCR CDR3 region. From the multiplex PCR reads, TCRdb called clonotypes with MiXCR, one entry per CDR3 protein. The sample holds 300,000 to 450,000 distinct CDR3 sequences, 14% to 15% seen once. This sample was taken from a study of T cells in Graves' hyperthyroidism and ophthalmopathy.

The rearrangement links TRBV5-1 to TRBJ2-7; a weak D match, TRBD2 (6 bases). The receptor's source is a woman aged 25 to 39 with Graves' hyperthyroidism. Specimen: blood. The CDR3 loop reads CASSLPLAGYPEQYF. CDR3 DNA: TGCGCCAGCAGCTTGCCCCTCGCGGGATATCCCGAGCAGTACTTC.